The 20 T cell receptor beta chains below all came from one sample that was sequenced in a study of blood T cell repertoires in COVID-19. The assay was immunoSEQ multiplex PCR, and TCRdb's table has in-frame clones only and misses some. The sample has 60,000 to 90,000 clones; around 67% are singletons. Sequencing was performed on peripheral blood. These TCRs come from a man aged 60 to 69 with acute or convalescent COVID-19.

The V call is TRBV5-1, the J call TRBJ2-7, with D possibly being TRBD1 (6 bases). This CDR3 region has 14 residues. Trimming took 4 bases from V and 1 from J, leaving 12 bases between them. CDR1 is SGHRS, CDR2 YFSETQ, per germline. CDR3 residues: CASSIQGGSYEQYV. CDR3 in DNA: TGCGCCAGCAGCATACAGGGCGGGTCCTACGAGCAGTACGTC.

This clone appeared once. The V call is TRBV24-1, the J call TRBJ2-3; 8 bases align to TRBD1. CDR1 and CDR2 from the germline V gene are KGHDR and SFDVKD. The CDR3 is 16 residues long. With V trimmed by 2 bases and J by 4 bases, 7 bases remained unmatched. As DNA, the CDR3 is TGTGCCACCAGTGATTACAGGGGGTTAGAGGCAGATACGCAGTATTTT. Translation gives CATSDYRGLEADTQYF.

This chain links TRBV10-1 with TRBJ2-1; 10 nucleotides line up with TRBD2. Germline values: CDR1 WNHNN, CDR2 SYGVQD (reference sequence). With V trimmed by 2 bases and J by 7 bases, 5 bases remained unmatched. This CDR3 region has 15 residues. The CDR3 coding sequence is TGCGCCAGCAGTGAGGTAGCGGGAGGTTTAAATGAGCAGTTCTTC. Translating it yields CASSEVAGGLNEQFF.

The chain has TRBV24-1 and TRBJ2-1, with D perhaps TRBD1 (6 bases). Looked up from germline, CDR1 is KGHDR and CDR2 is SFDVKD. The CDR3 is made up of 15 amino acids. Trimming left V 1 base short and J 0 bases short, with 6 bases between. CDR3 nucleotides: TGTGCCACCAGTGATTTACAGGGCTCCTACAATGAGCAGTTCTTC. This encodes CATSDLQGSYNEQFF.

The CDR3 DNA follows: TGTGCCAGCAGCCCCAGGGTAACAGCCAGGGATGGCTACACCTTC. Amino acids: CASSPRVTARDGYTF. The gene calls are TRBV9 and TRBJ1-2; TRBD1 might be the D (5 bases). This CDR3 is built from 15 residues. CDR1 is SGDLS, CDR2 YYNGEE, per germline. Trimming stripped 4 bases from V and 6 bases from J, with 19 bases between.

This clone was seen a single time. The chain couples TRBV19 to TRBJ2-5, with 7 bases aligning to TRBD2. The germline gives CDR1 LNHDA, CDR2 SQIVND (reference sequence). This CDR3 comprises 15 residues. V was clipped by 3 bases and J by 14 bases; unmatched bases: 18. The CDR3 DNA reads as TGTGCCAGTAGTATCCCCGGTGCAGGGTGGGGGGGACTATACTTC. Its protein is CASSIPGAGWGGLYF.

The CDR3 sequence is CASSPPGLRGSYTF. The CDR3 region has the DNA TGTGCCAGCAGCCCTCCGGGACTACGAGGGAGCTACACCTTC. The genes are TRBV7-2 and TRBJ1-2; a weak D match, TRBD1 (5 bases). CDR1 and CDR2 (germline): SGHTA, FQGNSA. Trimming took off 5 bases at V and 9 bases at J, with 19 bases between the two ends. This CDR3 contains 14 residues.

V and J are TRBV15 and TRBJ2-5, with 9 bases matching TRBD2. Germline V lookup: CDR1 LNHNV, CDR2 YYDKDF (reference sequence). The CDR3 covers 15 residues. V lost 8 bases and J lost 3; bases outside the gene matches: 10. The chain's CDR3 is CATWPGGRAEETQYF. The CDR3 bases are TGTGCCACCTGGCCTGGCGGGAGGGCGGAAGAGACCCAGTACTTC.

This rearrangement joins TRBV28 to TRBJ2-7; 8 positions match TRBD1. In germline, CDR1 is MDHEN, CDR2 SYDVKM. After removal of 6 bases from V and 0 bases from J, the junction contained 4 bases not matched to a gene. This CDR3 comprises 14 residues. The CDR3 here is CASRRTGFSYEQYF. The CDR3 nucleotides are TGTGCCAGCAGAAGGACAGGGTTCTCCTACGAGCAGTACTTC.

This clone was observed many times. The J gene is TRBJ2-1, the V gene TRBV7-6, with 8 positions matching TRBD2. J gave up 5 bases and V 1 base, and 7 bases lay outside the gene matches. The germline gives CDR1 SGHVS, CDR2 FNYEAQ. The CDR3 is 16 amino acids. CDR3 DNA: TGTGCCAGCAGCTTAGGGCGGCTAGCGGGTAACAATGAGCAGTTCTTC. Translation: CASSLGRLAGNNEQFF. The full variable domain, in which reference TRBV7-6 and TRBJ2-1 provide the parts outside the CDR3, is GAGVSQSPRYKVTKRGQDVALRCDPISGHVSLYWYRQALGQGPEFLTYFNYEAQQDKSGLPNDRFSAERPEGSISTLTIQRTEQRDSAMYRCASSLGRLAGNNEQFFGPGTRLTVL.

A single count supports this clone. The CDR3 region has the DNA TGTGCCAGTAGTATCTCACAGGGACAGAACACTGAAGCTTTCTTT. Amino acid sequence: CASSISQGQNTEAFF. The rearrangement links TRBV19 to TRBJ1-1, with D possibly matching TRBD1 (6 bases). The germline V gene encodes CDR1 LNHDA and CDR2 SQIVND (reference sequence). CDR3 length: 15 residues. The V end lost 3 bases, the J end lost 1 base, and 12 bases lay between the germline ends. The variable domain in full, with the rest retrieved from reference TRBV19 and TRBJ1-1, is DGGITQSPKYLFRKEGQNVTLSCEQNLNHDAMYWYRQDPGQGLRLIYYSQIVNDFQKGDIAEGYSVSREKKESFPLTVTSAQKNPTAFYLCASSISQGQNTEAFFGQGTRLTVV.

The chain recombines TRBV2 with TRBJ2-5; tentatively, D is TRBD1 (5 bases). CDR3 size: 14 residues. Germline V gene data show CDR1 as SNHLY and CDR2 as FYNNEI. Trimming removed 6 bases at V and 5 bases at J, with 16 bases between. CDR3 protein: CASRKQASYETQYF. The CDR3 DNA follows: TGTGCCAGCAGGAAACAGGCGTCTTACGAGACCCAGTACTTC.

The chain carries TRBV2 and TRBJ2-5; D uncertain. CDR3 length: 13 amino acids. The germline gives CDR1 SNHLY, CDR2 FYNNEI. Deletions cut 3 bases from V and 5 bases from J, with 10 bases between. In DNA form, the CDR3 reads TGTGCCAGCAGTGAGTCGGTTTTCGAGACCCAGTACTTC. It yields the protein CASSESVFETQYF. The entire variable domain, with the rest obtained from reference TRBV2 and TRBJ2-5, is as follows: EPEVTQTPSHQVTQMGQEVILRCVPISNHLYFYWYRQILGQKVEFLVSFYNNEISEKSEIFDDQFSVERPDGSNFTLKIRSTKLEDSAMYFCASSESVFETQYFGPGTRLLVL.

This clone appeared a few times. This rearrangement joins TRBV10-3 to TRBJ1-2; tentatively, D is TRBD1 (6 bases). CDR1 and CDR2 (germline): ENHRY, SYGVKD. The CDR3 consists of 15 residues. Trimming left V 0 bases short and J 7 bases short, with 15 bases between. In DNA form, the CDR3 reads TGTGCCATCAGTGAGTCGCCGGACACAGGGAGTGGCTACACCTTC. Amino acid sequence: CAISESPDTGSGYTF.

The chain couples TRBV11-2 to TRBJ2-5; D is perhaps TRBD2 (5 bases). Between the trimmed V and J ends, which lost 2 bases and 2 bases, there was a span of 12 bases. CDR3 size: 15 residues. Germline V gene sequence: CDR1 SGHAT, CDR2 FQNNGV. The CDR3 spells CASSLSGTLQETQYF. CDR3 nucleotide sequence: TGTGCCAGCAGCTTAAGCGGCACTCTACAAGAGACCCAGTACTTC.

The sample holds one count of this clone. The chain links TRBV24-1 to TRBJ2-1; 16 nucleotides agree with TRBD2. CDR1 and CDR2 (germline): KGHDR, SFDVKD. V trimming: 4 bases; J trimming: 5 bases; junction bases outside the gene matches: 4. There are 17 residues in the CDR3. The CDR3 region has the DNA TGTGCCACCAGTGACCGGGGACTAGCGGGAGGGCACAATGAGCAGTTCTTC. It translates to CATSDRGLAGGHNEQFF.

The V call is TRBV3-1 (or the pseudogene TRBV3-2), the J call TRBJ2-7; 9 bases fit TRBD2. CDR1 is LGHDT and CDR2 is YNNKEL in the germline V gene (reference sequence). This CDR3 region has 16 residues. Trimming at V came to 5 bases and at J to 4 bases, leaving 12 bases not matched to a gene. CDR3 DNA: TGTGCCAGCAGCGAAAAGGGGCTAGCGGGACTGTACGAGCAGTACTTC. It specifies CASSEKGLAGLYEQYF.

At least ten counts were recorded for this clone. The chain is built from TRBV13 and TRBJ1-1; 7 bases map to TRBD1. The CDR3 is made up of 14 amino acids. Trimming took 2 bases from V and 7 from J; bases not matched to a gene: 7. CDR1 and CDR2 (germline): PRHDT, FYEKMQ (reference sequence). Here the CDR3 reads CASSLRQGVREAFF. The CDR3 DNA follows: TGTGCCAGCAGCTTAAGGCAGGGGGTACGTGAAGCTTTCTTT.

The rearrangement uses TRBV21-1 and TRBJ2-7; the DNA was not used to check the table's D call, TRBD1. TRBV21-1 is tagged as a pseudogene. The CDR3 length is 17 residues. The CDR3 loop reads CASILRGKPRGSYEQYF. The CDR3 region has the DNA TGTGCCAGCATCCTAAGGGGGAAACCGAGGGGGTCCTACGAGCAGTACTTC.

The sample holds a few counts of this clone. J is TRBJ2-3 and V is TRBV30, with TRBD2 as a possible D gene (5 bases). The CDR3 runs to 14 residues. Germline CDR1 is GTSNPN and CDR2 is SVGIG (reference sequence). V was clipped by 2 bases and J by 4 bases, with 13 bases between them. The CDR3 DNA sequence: TGTGCCTGGAGTTCGGGGTATGGCGCAGATACGCAGTATTTT. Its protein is CAWSSGYGADTQYF.